This TCR beta chain was profiled in a study of regulatory T cells in long-lasting Graves disease. From the reads, TCRdb called clonotypes with MiXCR, one entry per CDR3 protein. The profile shows just over 650 distinct CDR3 sequences, 75% to 90% of them singletons. V gave up 3 bases and J gave up 7 bases, with 13 bases separating them. The CDR3 extends over 14 amino acids. To note about this clonotype: Its antigen is as yet unknown.

The study, taken as a whole, reports: Persistent cases favored TRBV28, TRBJ1-2 and TRBJ2-5. Newly diagnosed Graves' patients had higher TCR diversity than persistent ones. Thyroid tissue was not studied; only peripheral blood was.

The authors made the TCR library using RNA they extracted from PBMCs. Under American Thyroid Association guidelines, Graves' disease was diagnosed. The sample in question was peripheral blood mononuclear cells (PBMCs), obtained with antithyroid drug treatment, in newly diagnosed or persistent Graves disease (not recorded which). The source is a woman aged 25 to 45 with Graves disease. V gene TRBV7-1 combines with J gene TRBJ1-5; TRBD1 is a possible D gene (5 bases). TRBV7-1 is marked as an open reading frame, function uncertain. The CDR3 nucleotides are TGTGCCAGCAGCTCCATGGGGGTAGGGCAGCCCCAGCATTTT. The encoded protein is CASSSMGVGQPQHF.